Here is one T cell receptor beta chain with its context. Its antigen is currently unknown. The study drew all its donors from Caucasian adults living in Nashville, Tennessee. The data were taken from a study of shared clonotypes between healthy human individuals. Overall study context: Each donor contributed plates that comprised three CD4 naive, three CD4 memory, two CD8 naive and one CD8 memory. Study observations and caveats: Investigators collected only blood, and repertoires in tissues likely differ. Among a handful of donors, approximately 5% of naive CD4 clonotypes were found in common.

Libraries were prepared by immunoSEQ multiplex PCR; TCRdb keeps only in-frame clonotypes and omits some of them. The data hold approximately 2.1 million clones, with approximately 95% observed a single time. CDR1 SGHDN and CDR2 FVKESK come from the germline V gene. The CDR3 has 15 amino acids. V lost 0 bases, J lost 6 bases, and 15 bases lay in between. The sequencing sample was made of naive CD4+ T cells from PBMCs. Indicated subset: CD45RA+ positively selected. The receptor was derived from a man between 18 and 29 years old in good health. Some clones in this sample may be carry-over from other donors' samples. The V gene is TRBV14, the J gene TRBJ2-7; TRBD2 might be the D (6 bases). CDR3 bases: TGTGCCAGCAGCCAAGACCCCGGGAGAATTGCCGAGCAGTACTTC. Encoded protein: CASSQDPGRIAEQYF.